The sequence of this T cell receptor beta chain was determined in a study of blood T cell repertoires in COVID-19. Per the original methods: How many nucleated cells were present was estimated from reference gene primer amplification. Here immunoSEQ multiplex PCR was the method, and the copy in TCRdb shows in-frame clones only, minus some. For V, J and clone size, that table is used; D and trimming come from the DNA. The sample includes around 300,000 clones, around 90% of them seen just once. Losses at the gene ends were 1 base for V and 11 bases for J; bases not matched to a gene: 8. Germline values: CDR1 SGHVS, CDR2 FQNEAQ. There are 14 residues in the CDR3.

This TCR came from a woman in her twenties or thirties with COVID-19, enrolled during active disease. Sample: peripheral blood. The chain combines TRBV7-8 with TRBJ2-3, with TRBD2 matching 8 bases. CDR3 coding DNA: TGTGCCAGCAGCTTAGACGGGAGGGCCCCGTGGCAGTATTTT. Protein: CASSLDGRAPWQYF.